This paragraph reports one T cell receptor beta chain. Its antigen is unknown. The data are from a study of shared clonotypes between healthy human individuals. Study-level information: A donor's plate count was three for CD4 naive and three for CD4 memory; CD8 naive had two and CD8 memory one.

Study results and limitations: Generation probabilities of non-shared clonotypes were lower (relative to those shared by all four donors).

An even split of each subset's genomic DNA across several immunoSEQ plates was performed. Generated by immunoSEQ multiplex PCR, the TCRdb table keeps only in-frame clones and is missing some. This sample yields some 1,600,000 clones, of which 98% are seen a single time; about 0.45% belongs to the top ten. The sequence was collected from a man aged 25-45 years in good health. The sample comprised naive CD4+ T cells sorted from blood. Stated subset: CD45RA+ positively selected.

This CDR3 is CASSLRRSGANVLTF. Written as DNA, the CDR3 is TGTGCCAGCAGCTTGCGACGCTCTGGGGCCAACGTCCTGACTTTC. The chain couples TRBV5-6 to TRBJ2-6; no definite D call. This CDR3 spans 15 amino acids. CDR1 is SGHDT and CDR2 is YYEEEE in the germline V gene. Trimming pared 1 base from V and 0 bases from J, leaving 5 bases between.